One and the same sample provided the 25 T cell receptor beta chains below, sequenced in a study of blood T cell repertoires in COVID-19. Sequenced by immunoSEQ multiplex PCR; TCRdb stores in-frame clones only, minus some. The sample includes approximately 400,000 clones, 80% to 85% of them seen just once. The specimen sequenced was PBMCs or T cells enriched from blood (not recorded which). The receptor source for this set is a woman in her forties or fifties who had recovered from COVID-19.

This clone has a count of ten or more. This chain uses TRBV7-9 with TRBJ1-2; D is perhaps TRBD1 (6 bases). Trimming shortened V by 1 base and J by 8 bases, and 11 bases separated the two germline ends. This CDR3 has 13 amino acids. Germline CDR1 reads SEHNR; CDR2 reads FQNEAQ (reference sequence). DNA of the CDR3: TGTGCCAGCAGCTTAGGGGCAGGGGAGGGCTACACCTTC. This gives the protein CASSLGAGEGYTF.

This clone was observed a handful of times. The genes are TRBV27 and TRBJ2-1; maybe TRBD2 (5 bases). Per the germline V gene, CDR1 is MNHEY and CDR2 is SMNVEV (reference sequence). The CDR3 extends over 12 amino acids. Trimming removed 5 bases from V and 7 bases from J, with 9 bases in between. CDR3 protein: CASSQLGNEQFF. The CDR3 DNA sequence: TGTGCCAGCAGTCAACTAGGGAATGAGCAGTTCTTC.

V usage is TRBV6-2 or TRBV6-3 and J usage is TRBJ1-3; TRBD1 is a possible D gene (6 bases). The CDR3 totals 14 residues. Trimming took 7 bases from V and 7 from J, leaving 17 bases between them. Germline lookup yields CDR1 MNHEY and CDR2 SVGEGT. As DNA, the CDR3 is TGTGCCAGCAACCCTGCTGGGGGCTCGAACACCATATATTTT. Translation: CASNPAGGSNTIYF.

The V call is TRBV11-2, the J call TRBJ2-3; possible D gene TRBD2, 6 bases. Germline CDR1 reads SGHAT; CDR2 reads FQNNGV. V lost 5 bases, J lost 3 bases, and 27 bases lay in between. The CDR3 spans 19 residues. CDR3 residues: CASSRGDRRTLAGTDTQYF. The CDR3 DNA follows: TGTGCCAGCAGCCGGGGAGACCGACGCACACTAGCCGGGACAGATACGCAGTATTTT.

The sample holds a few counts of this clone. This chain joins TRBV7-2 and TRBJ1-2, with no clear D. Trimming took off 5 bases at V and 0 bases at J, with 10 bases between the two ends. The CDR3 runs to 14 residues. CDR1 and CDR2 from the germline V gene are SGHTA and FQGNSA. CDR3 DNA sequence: TGTGCCAGCAGCAGTGGGCCTACTAACTATGGCTACACCTTC. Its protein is CASSSGPTNYGYTF.

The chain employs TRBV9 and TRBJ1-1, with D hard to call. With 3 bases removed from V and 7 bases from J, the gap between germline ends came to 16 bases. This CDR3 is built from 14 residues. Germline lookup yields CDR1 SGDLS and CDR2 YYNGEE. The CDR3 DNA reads TGTGCCAGCAGCGCCTCCCCCCAAATTAGTGAAGCTTTCTTT. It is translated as CASSASPQISEAFF.

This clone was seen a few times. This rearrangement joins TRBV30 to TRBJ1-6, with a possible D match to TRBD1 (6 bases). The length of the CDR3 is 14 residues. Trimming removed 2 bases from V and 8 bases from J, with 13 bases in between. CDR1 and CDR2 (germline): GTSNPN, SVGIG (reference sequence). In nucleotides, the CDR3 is TGTGCCTGGAGTCAGGGGATGAGGGATTCACCCCTCCACTTT. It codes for CAWSQGMRDSPLHF.

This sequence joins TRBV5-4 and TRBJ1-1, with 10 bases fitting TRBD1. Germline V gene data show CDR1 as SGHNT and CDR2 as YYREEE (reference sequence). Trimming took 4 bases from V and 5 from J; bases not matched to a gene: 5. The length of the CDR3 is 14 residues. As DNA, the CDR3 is TGTGCCAGCAGCCGACAGGGGGCCCGGACTGAAGCTTTCTTT. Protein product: CASSRQGARTEAFF. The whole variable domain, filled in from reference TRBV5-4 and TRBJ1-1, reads ETGVTQSPTHLIKTRGQQVTLRCSSQSGHNTVSWYQQALGQGPQFIFQYYREEENGRGNFPPRFSGLQFPNYSSELNVNALELDDSALYLCASSRQGARTEAFFGQGTRLTVV.

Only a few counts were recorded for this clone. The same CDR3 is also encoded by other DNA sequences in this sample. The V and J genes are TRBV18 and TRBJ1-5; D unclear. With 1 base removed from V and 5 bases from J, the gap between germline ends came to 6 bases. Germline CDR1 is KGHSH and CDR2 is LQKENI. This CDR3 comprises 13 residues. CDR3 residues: CASSPLIDQPQHF. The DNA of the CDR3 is TGTGCCAGCTCACCACTTATTGATCAGCCCCAGCATTTT. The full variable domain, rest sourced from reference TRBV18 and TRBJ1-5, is NAGVMQNPRHLVRRRGQEARLRCSPMKGHSHVYWYRQLPEEGLKFMVYLQKENIIDESGMPKERFSAEFPKEGPSILRIQQVVRGDSAAYFCASSPLIDQPQHFGDGTRLSIL.

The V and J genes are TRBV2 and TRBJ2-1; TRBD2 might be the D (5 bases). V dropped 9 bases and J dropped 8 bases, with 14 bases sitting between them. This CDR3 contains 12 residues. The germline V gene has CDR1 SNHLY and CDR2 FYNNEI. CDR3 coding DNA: TGTGCCAGTTCAGAGGGTGGTGATGAGCAGTTCTTC. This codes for CASSEGGDEQFF.

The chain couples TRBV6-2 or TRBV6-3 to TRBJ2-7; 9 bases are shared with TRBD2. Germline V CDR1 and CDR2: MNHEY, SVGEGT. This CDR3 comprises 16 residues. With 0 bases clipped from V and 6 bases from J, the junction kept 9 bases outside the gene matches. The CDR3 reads CASSYSPGLADREQYF. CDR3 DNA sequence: TGTGCCAGCAGTTACTCCCCGGGACTAGCCGACCGCGAGCAGTACTTC.

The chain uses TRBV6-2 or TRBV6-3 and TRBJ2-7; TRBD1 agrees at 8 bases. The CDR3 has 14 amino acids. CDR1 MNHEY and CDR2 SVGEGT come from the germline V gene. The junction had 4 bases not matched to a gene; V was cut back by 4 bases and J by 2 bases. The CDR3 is CASSLTGGPYEQYF. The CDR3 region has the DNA TGTGCCAGCAGTTTAACAGGGGGACCCTACGAGCAGTACTTC.

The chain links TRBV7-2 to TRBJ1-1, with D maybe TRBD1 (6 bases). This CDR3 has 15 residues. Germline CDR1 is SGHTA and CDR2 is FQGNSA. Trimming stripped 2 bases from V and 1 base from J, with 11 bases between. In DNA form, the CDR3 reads TGTGCCAGCAGCTTAAGTGTGACAGGGAACACTGAAGCTTTCTTT. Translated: CASSLSVTGNTEAFF.

CDR3 amino acids: CASSGHLDQPQHF. As DNA, the CDR3 is TGTGCCAGCAGTGGACATCTCGATCAGCCCCAGCATTTT. The chain combines TRBV2 with TRBJ1-5; D is ambiguous. CDR1 is SNHLY, CDR2 FYNNEI, per germline. This CDR3 has 13 amino acids. V lost 4 bases and J 5 bases, leaving 9 bases between the germline ends.

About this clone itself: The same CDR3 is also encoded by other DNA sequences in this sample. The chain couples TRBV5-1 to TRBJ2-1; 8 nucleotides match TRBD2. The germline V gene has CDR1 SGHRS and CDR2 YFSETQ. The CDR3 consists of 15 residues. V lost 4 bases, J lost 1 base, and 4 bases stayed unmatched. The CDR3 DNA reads TGCGCCAGCAGCCCCGGGGGGGGGTCCTACAATGAGCAGTTCTTC. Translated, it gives CASSPGGGSYNEQFF.

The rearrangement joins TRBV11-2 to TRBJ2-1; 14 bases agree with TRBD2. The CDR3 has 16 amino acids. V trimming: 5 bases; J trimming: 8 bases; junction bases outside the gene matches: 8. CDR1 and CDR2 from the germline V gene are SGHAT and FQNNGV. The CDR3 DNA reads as TGTGCCAGCAGCCGAGGGACTAGCGGGAGAACAGATGAGCAGTTCTTC. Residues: CASSRGTSGRTDEQFF.

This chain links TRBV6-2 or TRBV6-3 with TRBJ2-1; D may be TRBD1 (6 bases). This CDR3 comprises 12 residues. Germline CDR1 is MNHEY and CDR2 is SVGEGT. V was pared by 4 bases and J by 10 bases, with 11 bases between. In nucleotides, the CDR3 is TGTGCCAGCAGTTCCGGTACAGGGGAGCAGTTCTTC. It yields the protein CASSSGTGEQFF.

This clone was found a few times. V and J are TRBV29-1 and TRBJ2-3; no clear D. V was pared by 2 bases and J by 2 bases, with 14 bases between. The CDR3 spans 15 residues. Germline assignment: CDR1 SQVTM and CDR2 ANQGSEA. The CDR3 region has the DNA TGCAGCGTTGAACAGAACAGCTTACCCACAGATACGCAGTATTTT. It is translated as CSVEQNSLPTDTQYF.

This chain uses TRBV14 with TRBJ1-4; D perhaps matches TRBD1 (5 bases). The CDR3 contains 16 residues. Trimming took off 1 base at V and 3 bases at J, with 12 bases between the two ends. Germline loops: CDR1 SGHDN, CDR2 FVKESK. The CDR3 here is CASSQGWGGANEKLFF. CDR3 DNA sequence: TGTGCCAGCAGCCAAGGCTGGGGGGGAGCTAATGAAAAACTGTTTTTT.

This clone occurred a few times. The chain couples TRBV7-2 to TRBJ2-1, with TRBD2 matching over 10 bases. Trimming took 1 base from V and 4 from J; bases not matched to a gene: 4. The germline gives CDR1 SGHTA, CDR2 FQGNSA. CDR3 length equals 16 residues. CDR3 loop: CASSLVATSGYNEQFF. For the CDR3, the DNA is TGTGCCAGCAGCTTAGTCGCGACTAGCGGGTACAATGAGCAGTTCTTC.

The CDR3 bases are TGTGCCAGCAGTTCCATACAGGGGGCAAGACGTGGCTACACCTTC. Protein sequence: CASSSIQGARRGYTF. The chain recombines TRBV6-5 with TRBJ1-2, with 9 bases that match TRBD1. V trimming: 4 bases; J trimming: 7 bases; junction bases outside the gene matches: 10. CDR1 is MNHEY, CDR2 SVGAGI, per germline. The CDR3 has 15 residues.

CDR3 nucleotide sequence: TGTGCCAGCAGCTTCTACAGGGGGCCAGAGACCCAGTACTTC. This gives the protein CASSFYRGPETQYF. The genes are TRBV5-6 and TRBJ2-5; 9 positions agree with TRBD1. Germline-derived CDR1 and CDR2 are SGHDT and YYEEEE. There are 14 residues in the CDR3. V lost 2 bases to trimming and J lost 4 bases; unmatched junction nucleotides: 3.

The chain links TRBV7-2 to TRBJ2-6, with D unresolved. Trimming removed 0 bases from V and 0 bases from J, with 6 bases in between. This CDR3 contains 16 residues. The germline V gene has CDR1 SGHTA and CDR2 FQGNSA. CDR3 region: CASSLAASSGANVLTF. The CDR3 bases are TGTGCCAGCAGCTTAGCCGCGTCCTCTGGGGCCAACGTCCTGACTTTC.

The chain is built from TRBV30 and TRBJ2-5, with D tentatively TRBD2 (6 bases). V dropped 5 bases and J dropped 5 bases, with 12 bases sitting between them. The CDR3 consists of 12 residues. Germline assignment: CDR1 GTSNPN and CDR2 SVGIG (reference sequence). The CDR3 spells CAWSEGKETQYF. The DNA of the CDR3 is TGTGCCTGGTCGGAGGGGAAGGAGACCCAGTACTTC.

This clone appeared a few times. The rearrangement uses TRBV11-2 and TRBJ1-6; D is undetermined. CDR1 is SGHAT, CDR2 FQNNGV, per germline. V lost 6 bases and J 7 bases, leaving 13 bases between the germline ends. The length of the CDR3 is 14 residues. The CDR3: CASRAGPVNSPLHF. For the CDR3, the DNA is TGTGCCAGCAGGGCGGGTCCTGTAAATTCACCCCTCCACTTT. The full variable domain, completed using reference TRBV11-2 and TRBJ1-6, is EAGVAQSPRYKIIEKRQSVAFWCNPISGHATLYWYQQILGQGPKLLIQFQNNGVVDDSQLPKDRFSAERLKGVDSTLKIQPAKLEDSAVYLCASRAGPVNSPLHFGNGTRLTVT.